The 11 T cell receptor beta chains below come from one sample, sequenced in a study of T cells in Graves' hyperthyroidism and ophthalmopathy. TCR beta CDR3 region amplification was performed from RNA transcripts. TCR CDR3 underwent first-round RT-PCR with the HTBI primer set. TCRdb re-called the multiplex PCR reads with MiXCR, one entry per CDR3 protein. Among about 740,000 distinct CDR3 sequences listed, less than 15% were seen once. Sequenced material: blood. All receptors come from a woman aged 18-30 years with Graves' hyperthyroidism.

In this sample, this clonotype turned up a few times. The chain couples TRBV6-1 to TRBJ2-1; 7 bases line up with TRBD1. CDR3 length equals 16 residues. The V and J ends lost 5 bases and 3 bases, in that order; junction bases with no gene match: 10. In germline, CDR1 is MNHNS, CDR2 SASEGT. The chain's CDR3 is CASSKSRTGFYNEQFF. The CDR3 DNA is TGTGCCAGCAGTAAATCCCGGACAGGTTTCTACAATGAGCAGTTCTTC.

In its sample, this clonotype was seen many times. The V and J genes are TRBV20-1 and TRBJ2-2; TRBD2 matches at 8 bases. V was pared by 5 bases and J by 4 bases, with 12 bases of the junction left unmatched. CDR1 and CDR2 (germline): DFQATT, SNEGSKA (reference sequence). There are 16 residues in the CDR3. The DNA for the CDR3 is TGCAGTGCTGTGGAGGTAGCGGGATGGGGCACCGGGGAGCTGTTTTTT. As protein: CSAVEVAGWGTGELFF.

The table lists this clonotype with many counts. J is TRBJ1-5 and V is TRBV6-1; tentatively, D is TRBD1 (5 bases). This CDR3 has 15 amino acids. V dropped 2 bases and J dropped 2 bases, with 10 bases sitting between them. CDR1 and CDR2 (germline): MNHNS, SASEGT. DNA of the CDR3: TGTGCCAGCAGTGAATGGCAGGGACGCAATCAGCCCCAGCATTTT. Amino acids: CASSEWQGRNQPQHF.

In this sample, this clonotype turned up many times. V and J are TRBV20-1 and TRBJ2-2, with a weak D call TRBD1 (5 bases). The CDR3 loop spans 15 amino acids. Germline V gene lookup returns CDR1 DFQATT and CDR2 SNEGSKA (reference sequence). V was trimmed by 0 bases and J by 2 bases, leaving 10 bases between them. In DNA form, the CDR3 reads TGCAGTGCTAGAGATCAGGGCCGAAACACCGGGGAGCTGTTTTTT. Translating it yields CSARDQGRNTGELFF.

V is TRBV7-8 and J is TRBJ2-5; TRBD1 aligns across 9 bases. The CDR3 is 16 residues long. J was trimmed by 6 bases and V by 2 bases; bases with no gene match: 10. Germline assignment: CDR1 SGHVS and CDR2 FQNEAQ. The CDR3 reads CASSLISGTGTQTQYF. CDR3 DNA sequence: TGTGCCAGCAGCTTAATCAGCGGGACAGGGACTCAGACCCAGTACTTC. Full variable domain (remainder filled in from reference TRBV7-8 and TRBJ2-5): GAGVSQSPRYKVAKRGQDVALRCDPISGHVSLFWYQQALGQGPEFLTYFQNEAQLDKSGLPSDRFFAERPEGSVSTLKIQRTQQEDSAVYLCASSLISGTGTQTQYFGPGTRLLVL.

The chain couples TRBV5-1 to TRBJ2-7; D gene uncertain. CDR1 is SGHRS, CDR2 YFSETQ, per germline. V was clipped by 0 bases and J by 1 base, with 8 bases between them. The CDR3 contains 14 residues. This CDR3 reads CASSLAHSSYEQYF. CDR3 in DNA: TGCGCCAGCAGCTTGGCCCACTCGTCCTACGAGCAGTACTTC.

The V and J genes are TRBV12-3 or TRBV12-4 and TRBJ2-2; 8 bases agree with TRBD2. After removal of 5 bases from V and 5 bases from J, the junction contained 7 bases not matched to a gene. CDR3 length: 15 amino acids. CDR3 DNA: TGTGCCAGCAGTGGTACGGGAGGGTGGACCGGGGAGCTGTTTTTT. Translation gives CASSGTGGWTGELFF.

This clonotype was detected many times. J is TRBJ2-1 and V is TRBV29-1; weak D call: TRBD2 (6 bases). The CDR3 consists of 11 residues. Germline values: CDR1 SQVTM, CDR2 ANQGSEA. Between the trimmed V and J ends, which lost 4 bases and 9 bases, there was a span of 10 bases. CDR3 sequence (DNA): TGCAGCGTTGCCCAGGAGGGTGAGCAGTTCTTC. It translates to CSVAQEGEQFF.

This clonotype was observed a handful of times. CDR3 DNA: TGTGCCAGCGCTGACGCGATAGCGGAGAACACCGGGGAGCTGTTTTTT. Translating gives CASADAIAENTGELFF. This chain links TRBV2 with TRBJ2-2; TRBD2 is a possible D gene (6 bases). Germline lookup yields CDR1 SNHLY and CDR2 FYNNEI. There are 16 residues in the CDR3. V lost 8 bases and J lost 1, with 17 bases in between.

This clonotype was found many times. The chain couples TRBV28 to TRBJ1-5; D is unclear. The V gene's germline CDR1 is MDHEN and CDR2 SYDVKM. The germline V and J ends were trimmed by 2 bases and 9 bases, with 11 bases remaining between them. The CDR3 is 13 amino acids. The CDR3 DNA sequence: TGTGCCAGCAGTTTAAACGGTCCACGGCCCCAGCATTTT. Translated: CASSLNGPRPQHF.

This clonotype was detected many times. The rearrangement joins TRBV11-2 to TRBJ1-1; maybe TRBD1 (6 bases). Between the trimmed V and J ends, which lost 6 bases and 0 bases, there was a span of 23 bases. Per germline, CDR1 SGHAT and CDR2 FQNNGV. This CDR3 contains 18 residues. The CDR3 DNA follows: TGTGCCAGCAGGACCTCCGGGACAAAAAGGCAAATGAACACTGAAGCTTTCTTT. Its translation: CASRTSGTKRQMNTEAFF.